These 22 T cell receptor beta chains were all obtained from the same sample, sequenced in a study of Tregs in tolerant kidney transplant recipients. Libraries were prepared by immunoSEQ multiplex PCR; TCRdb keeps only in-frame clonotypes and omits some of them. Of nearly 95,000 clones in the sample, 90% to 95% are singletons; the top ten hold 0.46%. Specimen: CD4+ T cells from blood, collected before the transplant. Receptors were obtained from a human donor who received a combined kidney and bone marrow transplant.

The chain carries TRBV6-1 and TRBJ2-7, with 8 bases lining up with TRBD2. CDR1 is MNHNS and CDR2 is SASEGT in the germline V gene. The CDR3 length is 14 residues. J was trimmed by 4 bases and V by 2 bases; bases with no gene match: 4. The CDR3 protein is CASSELAGKYEQYF. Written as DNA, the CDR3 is TGTGCCAGCAGTGAATTAGCGGGGAAGTACGAGCAGTACTTC.

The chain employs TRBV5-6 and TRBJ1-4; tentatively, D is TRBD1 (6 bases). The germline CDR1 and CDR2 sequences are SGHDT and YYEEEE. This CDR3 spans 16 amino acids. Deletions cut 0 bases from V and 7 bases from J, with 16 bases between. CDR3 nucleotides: TGTGCCAGCAGCTTGGTTGGTCGGCAGGGGAGTGAAAAACTGTTTTTT. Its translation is CASSLVGRQGSEKLFF.

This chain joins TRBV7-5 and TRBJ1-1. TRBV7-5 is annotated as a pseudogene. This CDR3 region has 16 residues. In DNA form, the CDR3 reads TGTGTCAGAAGCTTATCTGGTAGAGTTTGCAACACTGAAGCTTTCTTT. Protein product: CVRSLSGRVCNTEAFF.

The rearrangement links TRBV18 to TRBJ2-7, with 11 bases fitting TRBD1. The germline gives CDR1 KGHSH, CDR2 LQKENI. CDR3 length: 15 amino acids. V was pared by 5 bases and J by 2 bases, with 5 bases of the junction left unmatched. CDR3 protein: CASSEGTGGTYEQYF. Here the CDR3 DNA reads TGTGCCAGCTCAGAAGGGACAGGGGGGACCTACGAGCAGTACTTC.

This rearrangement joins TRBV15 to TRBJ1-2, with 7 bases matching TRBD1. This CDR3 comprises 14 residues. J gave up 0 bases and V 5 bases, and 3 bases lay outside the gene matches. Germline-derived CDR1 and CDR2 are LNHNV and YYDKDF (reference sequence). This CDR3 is CATSGDRTNYGYTF. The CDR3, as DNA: TGTGCCACCAGCGGGGACAGAACTAACTATGGCTACACCTTC. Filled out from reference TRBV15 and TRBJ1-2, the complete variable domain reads DAMVIQNPRYQVTQFGKPVTLSCSQTLNHNVMYWYQQKSSQAPKLLFHYYDKDFNNEADTPDNFQSRRPNTSFCFLDIRSPGLGDTAMYLCATSGDRTNYGYTFGSGTRLTVV.

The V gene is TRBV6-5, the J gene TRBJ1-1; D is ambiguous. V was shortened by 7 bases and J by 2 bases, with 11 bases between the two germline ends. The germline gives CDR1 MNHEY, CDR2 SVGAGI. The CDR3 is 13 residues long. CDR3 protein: CASTPHRNTEAFF. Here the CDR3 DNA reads TGTGCCAGCACCCCTCATAGAAACACTGAAGCTTTCTTT.

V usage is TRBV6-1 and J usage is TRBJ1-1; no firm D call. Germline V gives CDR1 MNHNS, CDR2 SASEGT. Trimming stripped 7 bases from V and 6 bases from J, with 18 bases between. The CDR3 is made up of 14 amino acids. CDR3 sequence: CASTVVQEGAEAFF. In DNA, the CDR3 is TGTGCCAGCACCGTGGTGCAGGAGGGCGCTGAAGCTTTCTTT.

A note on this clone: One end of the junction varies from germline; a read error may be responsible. CDR3 residues: CASSPGTSGRTRPHHF. The DNA for the CDR3 is TGTGCCAGCAGTCCGGGGACTAGCGGGAGGACGCGACCCCATCATTTT. J is TRBJ2-3 and V is TRBV28, with 15 bases fitting TRBD2. This CDR3 has 16 residues. CDR1 and CDR2 from the germline V gene are MDHEN and SYDVKM.

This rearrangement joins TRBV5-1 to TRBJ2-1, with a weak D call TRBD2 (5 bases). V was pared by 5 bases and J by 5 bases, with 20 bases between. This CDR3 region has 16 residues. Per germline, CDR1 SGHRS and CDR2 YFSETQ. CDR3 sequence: CASSPVLARGNNEQFF. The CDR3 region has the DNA TGCGCCAGCAGTCCCGTACTTGCCCGAGGGAACAATGAGCAGTTCTTC.

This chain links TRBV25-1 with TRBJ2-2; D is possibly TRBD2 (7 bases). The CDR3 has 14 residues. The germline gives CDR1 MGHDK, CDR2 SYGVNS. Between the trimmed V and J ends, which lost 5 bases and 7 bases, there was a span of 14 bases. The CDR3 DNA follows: TGTGCCAGCAGTAGGGGGGGGAAAGGCGGGGAGCTGTTTTTT. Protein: CASSRGGKGGELFF.

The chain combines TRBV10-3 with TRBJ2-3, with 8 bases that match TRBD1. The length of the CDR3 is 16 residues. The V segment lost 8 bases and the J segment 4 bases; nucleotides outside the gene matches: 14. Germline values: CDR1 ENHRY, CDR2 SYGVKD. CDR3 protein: CAIGAKTGDAADTQYF. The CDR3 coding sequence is TGTGCCATCGGAGCTAAGACAGGGGATGCCGCAGATACGCAGTATTTT.

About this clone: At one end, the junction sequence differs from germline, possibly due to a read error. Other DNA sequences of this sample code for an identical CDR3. The CDR3 loop reads CASSPGDSRYLNSPLHF. The CDR3 DNA reads as TGTGCCAGCAGTCCAGGGGACAGCCGCTACCTTAATTCCCCCCTCCACTTT. V usage is TRBV28 and J usage is TRBJ1-6, with 7 bases that match TRBD1. The CDR3 has 17 amino acids. Germline CDR1 and CDR2: MDHEN and SYDVKM. Together with reference TRBV28 and TRBJ1-6, the CDR3 gives the full variable domain: DVKVTQSSRYLVKRTGEKVFLECVQDMDHENMFWYRQDPGLGLRLIYFSYDVKMKEKGDIPEGYSVSREKKERFSLILESASTNQTSMYLCASSPGDSRYLNSPLHFGNGTRLTVT.

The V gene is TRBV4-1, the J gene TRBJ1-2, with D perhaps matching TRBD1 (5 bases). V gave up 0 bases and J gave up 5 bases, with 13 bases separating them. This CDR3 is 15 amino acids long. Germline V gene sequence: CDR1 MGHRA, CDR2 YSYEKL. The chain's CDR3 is CASSQDAGRGYGYTF. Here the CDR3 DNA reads TGCGCCAGCAGCCAAGATGCGGGGCGGGGGTATGGCTACACCTTC.

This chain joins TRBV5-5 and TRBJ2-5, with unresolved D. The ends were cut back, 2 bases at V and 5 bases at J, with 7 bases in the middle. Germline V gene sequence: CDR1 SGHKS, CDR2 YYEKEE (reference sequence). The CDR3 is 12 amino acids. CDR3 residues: CASSLKLETQYF. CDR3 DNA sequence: TGTGCCAGCAGCTTAAAACTGGAGACCCAGTACTTC.

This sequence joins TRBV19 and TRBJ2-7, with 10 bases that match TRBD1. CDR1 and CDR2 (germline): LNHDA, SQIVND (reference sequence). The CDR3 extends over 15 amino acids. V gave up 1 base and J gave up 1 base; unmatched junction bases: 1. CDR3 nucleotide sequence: TGTGCCAGTAGTATAGCGGGACAGGGGTCCTACGAGCAGTACTTC. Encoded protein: CASSIAGQGSYEQYF.

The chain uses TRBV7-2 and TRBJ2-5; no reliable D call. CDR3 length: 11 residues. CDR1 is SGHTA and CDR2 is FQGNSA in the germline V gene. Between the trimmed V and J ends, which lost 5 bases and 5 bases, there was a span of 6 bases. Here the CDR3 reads CASSPRETQYF. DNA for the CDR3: TGTGCCAGCAGCCCCCGGGAGACCCAGTACTTC.

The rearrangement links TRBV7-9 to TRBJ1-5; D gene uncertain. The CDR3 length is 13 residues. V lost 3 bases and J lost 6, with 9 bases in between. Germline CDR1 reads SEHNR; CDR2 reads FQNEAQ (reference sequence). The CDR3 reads CASSFLEGQPQHF. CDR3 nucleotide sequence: TGTGCCAGCAGCTTTTTAGAGGGTCAGCCCCAGCATTTT.

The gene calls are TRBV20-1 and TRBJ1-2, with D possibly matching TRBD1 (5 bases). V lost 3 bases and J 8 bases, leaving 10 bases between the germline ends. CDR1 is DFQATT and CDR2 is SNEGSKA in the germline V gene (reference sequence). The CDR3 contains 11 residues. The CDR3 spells CSASGGRGYTF. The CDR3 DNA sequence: TGCAGTGCTAGCGGGGGAAGGGGCTACACCTTC.

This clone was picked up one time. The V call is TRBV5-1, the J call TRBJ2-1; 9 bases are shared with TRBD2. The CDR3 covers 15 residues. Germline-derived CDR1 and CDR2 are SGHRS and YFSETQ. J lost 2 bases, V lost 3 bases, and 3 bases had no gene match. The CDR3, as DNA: TGCGCCAGCAGCTCCTCTAGCGGGGCCTACAATGAGCAGTTCTTC. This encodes CASSSSSGAYNEQFF.

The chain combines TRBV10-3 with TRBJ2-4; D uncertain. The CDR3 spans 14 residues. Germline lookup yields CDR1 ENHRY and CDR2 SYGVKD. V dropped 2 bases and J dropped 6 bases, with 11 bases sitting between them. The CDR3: CAISETLPGNIQYF. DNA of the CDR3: TGTGCCATCAGTGAGACACTGCCAGGAAACATTCAGTACTTC.

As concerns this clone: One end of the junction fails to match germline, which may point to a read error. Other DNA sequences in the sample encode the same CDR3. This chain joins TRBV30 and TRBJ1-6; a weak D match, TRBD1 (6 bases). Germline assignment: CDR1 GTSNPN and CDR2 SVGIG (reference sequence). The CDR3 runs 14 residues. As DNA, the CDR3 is TGTGCCTTGACATCCGGGACAAAGAATTCCCCCCTCCACTTT. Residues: CALTSGTKNSPLHF.

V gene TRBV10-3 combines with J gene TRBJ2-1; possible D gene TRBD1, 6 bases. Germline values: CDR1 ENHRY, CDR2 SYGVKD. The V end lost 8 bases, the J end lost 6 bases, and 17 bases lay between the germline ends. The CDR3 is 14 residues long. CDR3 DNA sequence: TGTGCCATCCGAGGGACAAGGTCGGCCAATGAGCAGTTCTTC. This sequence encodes CAIRGTRSANEQFF.